This T cell receptor beta chain was recovered during a study of shared clonotypes between healthy human individuals. Study information: Per-donor plates numbered three CD4 naive, three CD4 memory, two CD8 naive and one CD8 memory. Notes on the study in general: Rarefaction gave evidence that sorted-subset sequencing remained incomplete despite large depth.

Measured with immunoSEQ multiplex PCR; TCRdb has only the in-frame clones, and not every one. Here the sample spans over a million clones, over 95% being singletons. Germline assignment: CDR1 MDHEN and CDR2 SYDVKM. This CDR3 spans 12 amino acids. Trimming shortened V by 8 bases and J by 1 base, and 8 bases separated the two germline ends. Regarding this clone: Its cognate antigen is unknown.

The receptor was isolated from a man in his thirties or forties in good health. The genes are TRBV28 and TRBJ1-2; no reliable D call. The sample comprised naive CD4+ T cells sorted from blood. Subset defined: CD45RA+ positively selected. The CDR3 reads CASGEGNYGYTF. For the CDR3, the DNA is TGTGCCAGCGGGGAGGGTAACTATGGCTACACCTTC.